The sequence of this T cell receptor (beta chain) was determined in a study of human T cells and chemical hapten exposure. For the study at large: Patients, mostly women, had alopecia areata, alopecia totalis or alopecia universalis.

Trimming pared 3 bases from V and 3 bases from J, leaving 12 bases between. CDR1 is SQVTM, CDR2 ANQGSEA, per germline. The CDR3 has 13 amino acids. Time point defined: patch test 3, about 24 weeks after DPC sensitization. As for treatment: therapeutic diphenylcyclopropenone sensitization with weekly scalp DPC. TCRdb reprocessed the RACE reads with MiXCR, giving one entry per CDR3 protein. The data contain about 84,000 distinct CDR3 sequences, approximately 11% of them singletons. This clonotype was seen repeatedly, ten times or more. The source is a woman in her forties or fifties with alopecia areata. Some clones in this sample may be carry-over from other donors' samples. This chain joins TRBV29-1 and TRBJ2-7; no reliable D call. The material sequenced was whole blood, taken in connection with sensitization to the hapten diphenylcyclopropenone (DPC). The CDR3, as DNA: TGCAGCGTTGAGCGCCAGGCCGGCTACGAGCAGTACTTC. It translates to CSVERQAGYEQYF.